These 4 T cell receptor beta chains came from one sample sequenced in a study of T cells expressing NK-cell markers. From the 5' RACE reads, TCRdb lists one entry per CDR3 protein and no DNA. The data include about 380,000 distinct CDR3 sequences; the top ten clones carry 4% to 6.5%. The material sequenced was blood T cells: a sorted CD56 or NKG2C T cell subset, CD4+ or CD8+ T cells, or bulk PBMC T cells (not recorded which). All receptors come from a man aged 18-70 years in good health.

The chain carries TRBV5-1 and TRBJ2-7; TCRdb returns TRBD1, unconfirmable since there is no DNA. The germline gives CDR1 SGHRS, CDR2 YFSETQ. The CDR3 is 17 residues long. The CDR3 loop reads CASSLAPLVEVPYEQYF. The full variable domain, completed using reference TRBV5-1 and TRBJ2-7, is KAGVTQTPRYLIKTRGQQVTLSCSPISGHRSVSWYQQTPGQGLQFLFEYFSETQRNKGNFPGRFSGRQFSNSRSEMNVSTLELGDSALYLCASSLAPLVEVPYEQYFGPGTRLTVT.

CDR3 protein: CASSRESGVSYNEQFF. J is TRBJ2-1 and V is TRBV11-2; TCRdb selects TRBD2, and the lack of DNA leaves this call unchecked. Germline CDR1 SGHAT, CDR2 FQNNGV. The CDR3 contains 16 residues. Together with reference TRBV11-2 and TRBJ2-1, the CDR3 gives the full variable domain: EAGVAQSPRYKIIEKRQSVAFWCNPISGHATLYWYQQILGQGPKLLIQFQNNGVVDDSQLPKDRFSAERLKGVDSTLKIQPAKLEDSAVYLCASSRESGVSYNEQFFGPGTRLTVL.

The CDR3 is CASSESLNTGELFF. This chain links TRBV10-2 with TRBJ2-2. Germline CDR1 is WSHSY and CDR2 is SAAADI. The CDR3 is 14 residues long.

CDR3 residues: CASSLGASAAEAFF. The genes are TRBV5-5 and TRBJ1-1. The CDR3 sequence is 14 residues long. Germline loops: CDR1 SGHKS, CDR2 YYEKEE (reference sequence).